This record covers a single T cell receptor beta chain. This record comes from a study of shared clonotypes between healthy human individuals. As for the study in general: Every donor yielded three CD4 naive, three CD4 memory, two CD8 naive and one CD8 memory plate.

About 33,000 T cell genomes (roughly 220 ng DNA) went into each sorted-subset replicate. Some clones are missing from TCRdb's copy, which holds only in-frame ones; the method was immunoSEQ multiplex PCR. Among 2 million to 2.5 million clones, around 90% were seen once, and the ten largest hold 0.37%. CDR3 size: 15 residues. Germline V CDR1 and CDR2: MDHEN, SYDVKM. The trim removed 4 bases at V and 3 bases at J, leaving 5 bases unmatched. The chain uses TRBV28 and TRBJ2-3; TRBD2 aligns across 9 bases. The receptor comes from a man aged 18 to 29 in good health. Some clones in this sample may be carry-over from other donors' samples. The sample was naive CD4+ T cells from PBMCs. Stated subset: CD45RA+ positively selected. The CDR3 DNA reads as TGTGCCAGCAGTTCTACTAGCGGGTGGACAGATACGCAGTATTTT. The encoded protein is CASSSTSGWTDTQYF.